Shown below are 24 T cell receptor beta chains from a single sample sequenced in a study of T cell repertoires in cytomegalovirus infection. The antigens for these receptors are not known. TCRdb ran MiXCR on the reads and lists one entry per CDR3 protein. The table has some 68,000 distinct CDR3 sequences, approximately 22% seen once. Sequences were obtained from PBMCs, sequenced either directly or after in vitro stimulation (not recorded which). These TCRs come from a human donor in good health (CMV status not recorded). Some clones in this sample may be carry-over from other donors' samples.

The V and J genes are TRBV10-3 and TRBJ2-5; 9 nucleotides line up with TRBD1. Trimming at V came to 10 bases and at J to 3 bases, leaving 9 bases not matched to a gene. This CDR3 is 14 amino acids long. CDR1 is ENHRY, CDR2 SYGVKD, per germline. The CDR3 region is CATGTGRNEETQYF. As DNA, the CDR3 is TGTGCCACCGGGACAGGGAGAAACGAAGAGACCCAGTACTTC.

The V gene is TRBV19, the J gene TRBJ1-2; 7 positions match TRBD1. Germline trimming cut 6 bases from V and 7 bases from J; bases unmatched to any gene: 17. This CDR3 is built from 16 residues. Germline loops: CDR1 LNHDA, CDR2 SQIVND (reference sequence). The CDR3 DNA follows: TGTGCCAGTAGCCCACAGGGAAAGACAGGGATTGGTGGCTACACCTTC. Residues: CASSPQGKTGIGGYTF.

This clonotype has only a few counts. The chain links TRBV28 to TRBJ1-1; D may be TRBD1 (5 bases). The germline V gene encodes CDR1 MDHEN and CDR2 SYDVKM. The CDR3 has 16 amino acids. V lost 6 bases to trimming and J lost 0 bases, with 17 bases between them. CDR3 in DNA: TGTGCCAGCAGGCCCTGGGGGGGACGGTTGAACACTGAAGCTTTCTTT. Translated: CASRPWGGRLNTEAFF.

V usage is TRBV10-3 and J usage is TRBJ2-2; D gene ambiguous. This CDR3 is built from 17 residues. Between the trimmed V and J ends, which lost 0 bases and 1 base, there was a span of 12 bases. Germline V gene data show CDR1 as ENHRY and CDR2 as SYGVKD. In DNA form, the CDR3 reads TGTGCCATCAGTGAGTCGACACCTGCCCAGAACACCGGGGAGCTGTTTTTT. As protein: CAISESTPAQNTGELFF.

This clonotype has a handful of counts. This CDR3 reads CASSPRTGYEQYF. In nucleotides, the CDR3 is TGCGCCAGCAGTCCCAGAACGGGGTACGAGCAGTACTTC. The chain joins TRBV4-1 to TRBJ2-7, with D possibly TRBD2 on 5 matching bases. From germline, CDR1 is MGHRA and CDR2 YSYEKL. Trimming stripped 6 bases from V and 4 bases from J, with 13 bases between. The CDR3 covers 13 residues.

This clonotype occurred many times. This rearrangement joins TRBV4-1 to TRBJ1-2; D unresolved. Germline V gene data show CDR1 as MGHRA and CDR2 as YSYEKL. V lost 6 bases and J lost 4, with 15 bases in between. The CDR3 runs to 14 residues. CDR3 sequence reads: CASRSSPGSYGYTF. The DNA for the CDR3 is TGCGCCAGCAGGAGCTCGCCGGGGAGCTATGGCTACACCTTC.

This clonotype showed up many times. This rearrangement joins TRBV7-2 to TRBJ2-1; D may be TRBD2 (6 bases). This CDR3 has 14 amino acids. CDR1 and CDR2 (germline): SGHTA, FQGNSA. Between the trimmed V and J ends, which lost 7 bases and 2 bases, there was a span of 12 bases. The CDR3 DNA is TGTGCCAGCATGGAGGGAGGTGCCTACAATGAGCAGTTCTTC. It translates to CASMEGGAYNEQFF.

The gene calls are TRBV12-3 or TRBV12-4 and TRBJ2-2; 9 bases align to TRBD2. V shed 8 bases, J shed 7 bases, and the junction held 11 bases outside the gene matches. This CDR3 contains 15 residues. CDR3 sequence: CASCRSGSDGGELFF. The DNA for the CDR3 is TGTGCCAGCTGCCGTAGCGGGAGTGACGGCGGGGAGCTGTTTTTT.

Many counts were recorded for this clonotype. J is TRBJ2-3 and V is TRBV6-2 or TRBV6-3, with 7 bases that match TRBD2. The CDR3 runs 14 residues. The ends lost 8 bases at V and 6 bases at J; junction bases unmatched: 11. Germline lookup yields CDR1 MNHEY and CDR2 SVGEGT. The CDR3 sequence: CASLKAGAVDTQYF. DNA of the CDR3: TGTGCCAGCCTAAAGGCGGGAGCGGTGGATACGCAGTATTTT.

This clonotype has at least ten counts. The V and J genes are TRBV6-2 or TRBV6-3 and TRBJ2-1, with 8 positions matching TRBD2. This CDR3 contains 15 residues. The junction had 15 bases not matched to a gene; V was cut back by 5 bases and J by 12 bases. Germline V gene data show CDR1 as MNHEY and CDR2 as SVGEGT. The CDR3: CASSRTSGRTWAQFF. The CDR3 DNA is TGTGCCAGCAGTCGTACTAGCGGTAGGACCTGGGCGCAGTTCTTC.

This clonotype was recorded many times. The V gene is TRBV6-5, the J gene TRBJ2-1; maybe TRBD2 (5 bases). This CDR3 has 16 residues. V gave up 2 bases and J gave up 0 bases, with 11 bases separating them. Germline V gene lookup returns CDR1 MNHEY and CDR2 SVGAGI. CDR3: CASSYTDSSSYNEQFF. In DNA, the CDR3 is TGTGCCAGCAGTTACACGGACTCCTCCTCCTACAATGAGCAGTTCTTC.

The rearrangement links TRBV18 to TRBJ2-5; D is tentatively TRBD1 or TRBD2 (5 bases each). V lost 2 bases and J 2 bases, leaving 15 bases between the germline ends. CDR1 and CDR2 (germline): KGHSH, LQKENI. The CDR3 sequence is 16 residues long. DNA of the CDR3: TGTGCCAGCTCACCAAGCCTGGGGCGGGTACAAGAGACCCAGTACTTC. Its translation: CASSPSLGRVQETQYF.

The chain uses TRBV6-2 or TRBV6-3 and TRBJ1-1; D not resolved. Germline CDR1 and CDR2: MNHEY and SVGEGT. Trimming cost V 2 bases and J 8 bases, with 9 bases left between them. The CDR3 consists of 12 residues. As DNA, the CDR3 is TGTGCCAGCAGTTACGGGCCCCGGGAAGCTTTCTTT. Amino acids: CASSYGPREAFF.

This clonotype has a count of ten or more. The rearrangement links TRBV28 to TRBJ2-5; D remains ambiguous. The V gene's germline CDR1 is MDHEN and CDR2 SYDVKM. The CDR3 spans 12 residues. V lost 6 bases, J lost 2 bases, and 7 bases lay in between. This CDR3 is CASSRIQETQYF. For the CDR3, the DNA is TGTGCCAGCAGCCGAATTCAAGAGACCCAGTACTTC.

The V gene is TRBV7-3, the J gene TRBJ2-2; the match to TRBD2 covers 13 bases. V was pared by 5 bases and J by 1 base, with 4 bases of the junction left unmatched. Per germline, CDR1 SGHTA and CDR2 FQGTGA. The CDR3 covers 17 residues. CDR3 DNA: TGTGCCAGCAGCCGCGGACTAGCGGGAGTGAACACCGGGGAGCTGTTTTTT. It specifies CASSRGLAGVNTGELFF.

This clonotype appeared many times. The chain recombines TRBV7-2 with TRBJ1-5; 7 bases fit TRBD1. The length of the CDR3 is 13 residues. CDR1 and CDR2 (germline): SGHTA, FQGNSA. Unmatched junction bases numbered 5, after V lost 4 bases and J lost 8 bases. CDR3 in DNA: TGTGCCAGCAGCTCAGACAGGGAGAAGCCCCAGCATTTT. Protein product: CASSSDREKPQHF.

The genes are TRBV4-3 and TRBJ2-1, with D perhaps assigned TRBD1 or TRBD2 (5 bases each). The CDR3 runs 14 residues. Trimming stripped 1 base from V and 7 bases from J, with 11 bases between. In germline, CDR1 is LGHNA, CDR2 YSLEER. CDR3 loop: CASSQVGTNNEQFF. In DNA form, the CDR3 reads TGCGCCAGCAGCCAAGTCGGGACGAATAATGAGCAGTTCTTC.

This clonotype has a handful of counts. The CDR3 here is CASSYADTGGWYEQYF. CDR3 DNA sequence: TGTGCCAGCAGTTACGCCGACACAGGGGGGTGGTACGAGCAGTACTTC. The chain combines TRBV6-6 with TRBJ2-7, with 8 bases matching TRBD1. The J segment lost 4 bases and the V segment lost 2 bases, leaving 10 bases of the junction unmatched. Looked up from germline, CDR1 is MNHNY and CDR2 is SVGAGI (reference sequence). The CDR3 contains 16 residues.

This clonotype was counted only a few times. V gene TRBV6-5 combines with J gene TRBJ2-5; 7 bases agree with TRBD2. The CDR3 is made up of 16 amino acids. Trimming removed 2 bases from V and 0 bases from J; junction bases left unmatched: 6. CDR1 is MNHEY, CDR2 SVGAGI, per germline. As DNA, the CDR3 is TGTGCCAGCAGTTACGGTCGGGGACTAAACCAAGAGACCCAGTACTTC. Encoded protein: CASSYGRGLNQETQYF.

The chain joins TRBV7-2 to TRBJ1-4; D is uncertain. This CDR3 spans 11 amino acids. V lost 5 bases to trimming and J lost 8 bases, with 6 bases between them. Germline CDR1 SGHTA, CDR2 FQGNSA. CDR3 in DNA: TGTGCCAGCAGCCGAGGCGAAAAACTGTTTTTT. It yields the protein CASSRGEKLFF. The full variable domain, in which reference TRBV7-2 and TRBJ1-4 provide the parts outside the CDR3, is GAGVSQSPSNKVTEKGKDVELRCDPISGHTALYWYRQSLGQGLEFLIYFQGNSAPDKSGLPSDRFSAERTGGSVSTLTIQRTQQEDSAVYLCASSRGEKLFFGSGTQLSVL.

This chain uses TRBV4-1 with TRBJ2-3, with 11 bases that match TRBD2. Germline values: CDR1 MGHRA, CDR2 YSYEKL. With V trimmed by 6 bases and J by 0 bases, 5 bases remained unmatched. The CDR3 consists of 16 residues. The CDR3 sequence is CASSLTSGSSTDTQYF. The CDR3 DNA is TGCGCCAGCAGTCTTACTAGCGGGAGTAGCACAGATACGCAGTATTTT.

The chain uses TRBV13 and TRBJ1-3; 8 bases are a match to TRBD1. The germline V gene encodes CDR1 PRHDT and CDR2 FYEKMQ (reference sequence). After removal of 4 bases from V and 7 bases from J, the junction contained 3 bases not matched to a gene. CDR3 length: 13 amino acids. The CDR3 loop reads CASSYQGANTIYF. The CDR3 DNA follows: TGTGCCAGCAGCTACCAGGGGGCCAACACCATATATTTT. Together with reference TRBV13 and TRBJ1-3, the CDR3 gives the full variable domain: AAGVIQSPRHLIKEKRETATLKCYPIPRHDTVYWYQQGPGQDPQFLISFYEKMQSDKGSIPDRFSAQQFSDYHSELNMSSLELGDSALYFCASSYQGANTIYFGEGSWLTVV.

The rearrangement links TRBV27 to TRBJ2-2, with D possibly being TRBD1 (6 bases). V dropped 3 bases and J dropped 3 bases, with 20 bases sitting between them. The CDR3 runs 18 residues. CDR1 is MNHEY, CDR2 SMNVEV, per germline (reference sequence). CDR3 protein: CASSFIRPTGPDTGELFF. The CDR3 region has the DNA TGTGCCAGCAGTTTTATCCGCCCTACAGGGCCCGACACCGGGGAGCTGTTTTTT.

This clonotype was counted between two and nine times. This sequence joins TRBV6-6 and TRBJ2-5, with 15 bases that match TRBD2. Per the germline V gene, CDR1 is MNHNY and CDR2 is SVGAGI (reference sequence). The CDR3 is 17 amino acids. Trimming removed 0 bases from V and 4 bases from J; junction bases left unmatched: 3. CDR3 sequence: CASSYSGLAGGGETQYF. As DNA, the CDR3 is TGTGCCAGCAGTTACTCGGGACTAGCGGGAGGAGGAGAGACCCAGTACTTC.